The entry below describes one TCR beta chain. Its target is not known. This sample is part of a study of T cells in localized non-small cell lung cancer. The study, taken as a whole, reports: The appearance of a median approximately 57 of the top 100 tumor clones was seen in adjacent lung.

The germline V gene encodes CDR1 SGHRS and CDR2 YFSETQ. This CDR3 spans 14 amino acids. The V segment lost 4 bases and the J segment 8 bases; nucleotides outside the gene matches: 2. The protocol was immunoSEQ multiplex PCR, while the TCRdb copy is restricted to in-frame clones and leaves out a portion. The top ten clones hold roughly a tenth of a sample with approximately 24,000 clones, 81% of them seen once. The source is a man aged 35 to 70 with stage III squamous cell lung carcinoma. The rearrangement joins TRBV5-1 to TRBJ2-1; TRBD2 matches at 14 bases. The sequencing used peripheral blood, collected before any cancer treatment. CDR3 coding DNA: TGCGCCAGCAGCATGACTAGCGGGAGGGATGAGCAGTTCTTC. It is translated as CASSMTSGRDEQFF.